This is a list of T cell receptor beta chains from one sample in a study of a mutant IDH1 vaccine in newly diagnosed glioma. For these receptors, no antigen is known. Produced via immunoSEQ multiplex PCR; TCRdb's table is partial and in-frame only. The table records under 150,000 clones, roughly 90% of them present only once. The source material was PBMCs, sampled from a glioma patient whose treatment included an IDH1 peptide vaccine. These receptors originate from a woman in her forties or fifties with glioma. The CDR3 runs from the conserved cysteine through the conserved F or W. The order of the fields is J gene, clone size, D gene, CDR3 length, V gene, CDR3 protein, CDR3 DNA. A D gene is named only where the DNA matches it firmly. Some rows mark clone size as missing; the rest say once, few, many or name a class of expanded clone.

j_call: TRBJ2-7; clone_size: .; d_call: .; cdr3_length: 11; v_call: TRBV5-5; cdr3_aa: CASSTVYEQYF; cdr3_nt: TGTGCCAGCAGCACAGTCTACGAGCAGTACTTC
j_call: TRBJ2-1; clone_size: once; d_call: .; cdr3_length: 17; v_call: TRBV7-8; cdr3_aa: CASSRHGVTSSYNEQFF; cdr3_nt: TGTGCCAGCAGCCGCCACGGGGTGACCAGCTCCTACAATGAGCAGTTCTTC
j_call: TRBJ2-7; clone_size: once; d_call: .; cdr3_length: 15; v_call: TRBV10-1; cdr3_aa: CASSESGRGEYEQYF; cdr3_nt: TGCGCCAGCAGTGAGTCAGGCAGGGGTGAATACGAGCAGTACTTC
j_call: TRBJ2-1; clone_size: .; d_call: .; cdr3_length: 16; v_call: TRBV7-8; cdr3_aa: CASSLEGGALWNEQFF; cdr3_nt: TGTGCCAGCAGCTTAGAAGGTGGCGCCCTGTGGAATGAGCAGTTCTTC
j_call: TRBJ2-5; clone_size: .; d_call: .; cdr3_length: 14; v_call: TRBV7-2; cdr3_aa: CASSLLVSQETQYF; cdr3_nt: TGTGCCAGCAGCTTACTAGTGTCACAAGAGACCCAGTACTTC
j_call: TRBJ2-7; clone_size: .; d_call: .; cdr3_length: 13; v_call: TRBV5-1; cdr3_aa: CASSPLRGREQYF; cdr3_nt: TGCGCCAGCAGCCCCCTGCGGGGGCGCGAGCAGTACTTC
j_call: TRBJ2-1; clone_size: few; d_call: .; cdr3_length: 17; v_call: TRBV5-1; cdr3_aa: CASTKSPRDSTYNEQFF; cdr3_nt: TGCGCCAGCACCAAATCTCCGCGGGACTCGACTTACAATGAGCAGTTCTTC
j_call: TRBJ2-1; clone_size: .; d_call: .; cdr3_length: 15; v_call: TRBV2; cdr3_aa: CASSPDSGLYNEQFF; cdr3_nt: TGTGCCAGCAGTCCGGACAGCGGGCTCTACAATGAGCAGTTCTTC
j_call: TRBJ1-4; clone_size: .; d_call: TRBD1; cdr3_length: 15; v_call: TRBV7-9; cdr3_aa: CASSKGQGTNEKLFF; cdr3_nt: TGTGCCAGCAGCAAGGGACAGGGAACTAATGAAAAACTGTTTTTT
j_call: TRBJ1-5; clone_size: .; d_call: .; cdr3_length: 15; v_call: TRBV5-4; cdr3_aa: CASSLGQGPNQPQHF; cdr3_nt: TGTGCCAGCAGCTTGGGGCAGGGGCCAAATCAGCCCCAGCATTTT
j_call: TRBJ2-7; clone_size: .; d_call: .; cdr3_length: 13; v_call: TRBV2; cdr3_aa: CASSERWDYEQYF; cdr3_nt: TGTGCCAGCAGTGAACGGTGGGACTACGAGCAGTACTTC
j_call: TRBJ1-6; clone_size: few; d_call: .; cdr3_length: 12; v_call: TRBV6-5; cdr3_aa: CASSYLNSPLHF; cdr3_nt: TGTGCCAGCAGTTACCTGAATTCACCCCTCCACTTT
j_call: TRBJ2-7; clone_size: .; d_call: .; cdr3_length: 11; v_call: TRBV20-1; cdr3_aa: CSASPLYEQYF; cdr3_nt: TGCAGTGCTTCTCCACTCTACGAGCAGTACTTC
j_call: TRBJ2-7; clone_size: .; d_call: .; cdr3_length: 15; v_call: TRBV13; cdr3_aa: CASSLERLEGYEQYF; cdr3_nt: TGTGCCAGCAGCTTAGAGAGACTAGAAGGCTACGAGCAGTACTTC
j_call: TRBJ2-3; clone_size: .; d_call: .; cdr3_length: 15; v_call: TRBV5-4; cdr3_aa: CASSLAGVRPDTQYF; cdr3_nt: TGTGCCAGCAGCTTGGCCGGTGTACGGCCAGATACGCAGTATTTT
j_call: TRBJ2-7; clone_size: .; d_call: .; cdr3_length: 15; v_call: TRBV28; cdr3_aa: CASSLDVPPLLEQYF; cdr3_nt: TGTGCCAGCAGTTTGGACGTCCCCCCCCTTCTCGAGCAGTACTTC
j_call: TRBJ1-1; clone_size: .; d_call: .; cdr3_length: 15; v_call: TRBV6-5; cdr3_aa: CASSYSGRGGTEAFF; cdr3_nt: TGTGCCAGCAGTTACTCGGGGAGGGGCGGGACTGAAGCTTTCTTT
j_call: TRBJ2-3; clone_size: .; d_call: .; cdr3_length: 14; v_call: TRBV6-1; cdr3_aa: CASSRRDRPDTQYF; cdr3_nt: TGTGCCAGCAGTAGGCGGGACCGCCCAGATACGCAGTATTTT
j_call: TRBJ1-4; clone_size: .; d_call: TRBD1; cdr3_length: 14; v_call: TRBV4-1; cdr3_aa: CASSSGTGGEKLFF; cdr3_nt: TGCGCCAGCAGCTCCGGGACAGGGGGTGAAAAACTGTTTTTT
j_call: TRBJ2-7; clone_size: .; d_call: .; cdr3_length: 13; v_call: TRBV7-9; cdr3_aa: CASSLGPGYEQYF; cdr3_nt: TGTGCCAGCAGCTTAGGGCCCGGCTACGAGCAGTACTTC
j_call: TRBJ2-7; clone_size: .; d_call: TRBD2; cdr3_length: 15; v_call: TRBV10-3; cdr3_aa: CAISGEGNPTYEQYF; cdr3_nt: TGTGCCATCAGTGGGGAGGGGAATCCCACCTACGAGCAGTACTTC
j_call: TRBJ2-7; clone_size: .; d_call: .; cdr3_length: 11; v_call: TRBV28; cdr3_aa: CASRTAYEQYF; cdr3_nt: TGTGCCAGCAGGACAGCCTACGAGCAGTACTTC
j_call: TRBJ1-4; clone_size: .; d_call: .; cdr3_length: 12; v_call: TRBV9; cdr3_aa: CASSVEVGQLFF; cdr3_nt: TGTGCCAGCAGCGTGGAGGTGGGGCAGCTGTTTTTT
j_call: TRBJ2-1; clone_size: .; d_call: .; cdr3_length: 13; v_call: TRBV19; cdr3_aa: CASGPTEYNEQFF; cdr3_nt: TGTGCCAGTGGACCGACAGAGTACAATGAGCAGTTCTTC
j_call: TRBJ1-3; clone_size: .; d_call: .; cdr3_length: 15; v_call: TRBV5-1; cdr3_aa: CASSLVPVSGNTIYF; cdr3_nt: TGCGCCAGCAGCTTGGTTCCAGTCTCTGGAAACACCATATATTTT
j_call: TRBJ1-5; clone_size: once; d_call: .; cdr3_length: 13; v_call: TRBV7-3; cdr3_aa: CASSLEGGQPQHF; cdr3_nt: TGTGCCAGCAGCTTAGAGGGGGGCCAGCCCCAGCATTTT
j_call: TRBJ1-2; clone_size: .; d_call: TRBD1; cdr3_length: 13; v_call: TRBV9; cdr3_aa: CASSERQGYGYTF; cdr3_nt: TGTGCCAGCAGCGAGAGACAGGGATATGGCTACACCTTC
j_call: TRBJ2-5; clone_size: .; d_call: .; cdr3_length: 12; v_call: TRBV29-1; cdr3_aa: CSSQGAGETQYF; cdr3_nt: TGCAGCTCCCAAGGGGCGGGAGAGACCCAGTACTTC
j_call: TRBJ1-5; clone_size: once; d_call: .; cdr3_length: 17; v_call: TRBV15; cdr3_aa: CATSTTTGTLRNQPQHF; cdr3_nt: TGTGCCACCAGCACAACTACCGGGACACTCCGCAATCAGCCCCAGCATTTT
j_call: TRBJ1-5; clone_size: .; d_call: .; cdr3_length: 14; v_call: TRBV6-5; cdr3_aa: CASSYSSGHQPQHF; cdr3_nt: TGTGCCAGCAGTTACTCGTCAGGTCACCAGCCCCAGCATTTT
j_call: TRBJ1-2; clone_size: .; d_call: .; cdr3_length: 14; v_call: TRBV28; cdr3_aa: CASTVSGTPYGYTF; cdr3_nt: TGTGCCAGCACCGTCTCCGGGACGCCCTATGGCTACACCTTC
j_call: TRBJ2-1; clone_size: .; d_call: .; cdr3_length: 14; v_call: TRBV10-2; cdr3_aa: CASSDPGVNNEQFF; cdr3_nt: TGCGCCAGCAGTGACCCGGGAGTTAACAATGAGCAGTTCTTC
j_call: TRBJ2-1; clone_size: once; d_call: TRBD2; cdr3_length: 17; v_call: TRBV9; cdr3_aa: CASSAPKGISGRNEQFF; cdr3_nt: TGTGCCAGCAGCGCTCCAAAGGGGATCAGCGGGAGGAATGAGCAGTTCTTC
j_call: TRBJ1-4; clone_size: .; d_call: TRBD1; cdr3_length: 15; v_call: TRBV27; cdr3_aa: CASSPMDRGYEKLFF; cdr3_nt: TGTGCCAGCAGTCCTATGGACAGGGGGTATGAAAAACTGTTTTTT
j_call: TRBJ2-7; clone_size: .; d_call: .; cdr3_length: 15; v_call: TRBV7-9; cdr3_aa: CASSLRGRSSYEQYF; cdr3_nt: TGTGCCAGCAGCTTACGGGGGAGGAGCTCCTACGAGCAGTACTTC
j_call: TRBJ2-7; clone_size: .; d_call: .; cdr3_length: 15; v_call: TRBV5-1; cdr3_aa: CASSLANYRAGEQYF; cdr3_nt: TGCGCCAGCAGCTTGGCCAATTACAGAGCCGGCGAGCAGTACTTC
j_call: TRBJ2-7; clone_size: .; d_call: .; cdr3_length: 12; v_call: TRBV2; cdr3_aa: CASSFTGYEQYF; cdr3_nt: TGTGCCAGCAGTTTTACAGGCTACGAGCAGTACTTC
j_call: TRBJ2-6; clone_size: .; d_call: .; cdr3_length: 15; v_call: TRBV5-1; cdr3_aa: CASSGSGSGANVLTF; cdr3_nt: TGCGCCAGCAGCGGGTCGGGCTCTGGGGCCAACGTCCTGACTTTC
j_call: TRBJ1-5; clone_size: .; d_call: .; cdr3_length: 13; v_call: TRBV19; cdr3_aa: CASSEGRGQPQHF; cdr3_nt: TGTGCCAGTAGTGAGGGGAGAGGTCAGCCCCAGCATTTT
j_call: TRBJ2-1; clone_size: .; d_call: TRBD1; cdr3_length: 14; v_call: TRBV2; cdr3_aa: CASRTGTGQGEQFF; cdr3_nt: TGTGCCAGCAGAACCGGGACAGGTCAGGGAGAGCAGTTCTTC
j_call: TRBJ2-5; clone_size: .; d_call: TRBD1; cdr3_length: 14; v_call: TRBV2; cdr3_aa: CASSEWDSLGEQYF; cdr3_nt: TGTGCCAGCAGTGAATGGGACAGCTTAGGGGAGCAGTACTTC
j_call: TRBJ2-5; clone_size: few; d_call: TRBD1; cdr3_length: 15; v_call: TRBV5-1; cdr3_aa: CASSLGQGGEETQYF; cdr3_nt: TGCGCCAGCAGCTTAGGACAGGGCGGGGAAGAGACCCAGTACTTC
j_call: TRBJ2-1; clone_size: .; d_call: TRBD2; cdr3_length: 16; v_call: TRBV9; cdr3_aa: CASSKLAGGSYNEQFF; cdr3_nt: TGTGCCAGCAGCAAACTAGCGGGAGGCTCCTACAATGAGCAGTTCTTC
j_call: TRBJ1-2; clone_size: .; d_call: TRBD1; cdr3_length: 14; v_call: TRBV5-4; cdr3_aa: CASSLQGARYGYTF; cdr3_nt: TGTGCCAGCAGCTTACAGGGGGCTCGATATGGCTACACCTTC
j_call: TRBJ2-7; clone_size: .; d_call: .; cdr3_length: 16; v_call: TRBV6-5; cdr3_aa: CASSYRALGSAYEQYF; cdr3_nt: TGTGCCAGCAGTTACCGCGCGCTTGGGTCCGCCTACGAGCAGTACTTC
j_call: TRBJ2-5; clone_size: .; d_call: TRBD2; cdr3_length: 14; v_call: TRBV5-4; cdr3_aa: CASSLVTSEETQYF; cdr3_nt: TGTGCCAGCAGCTTGGTGACTAGCGAAGAGACCCAGTACTTC
j_call: TRBJ2-1; clone_size: .; d_call: TRBD2; cdr3_length: 16; v_call: TRBV5-1; cdr3_aa: CASSRAGTSLQNEQFF; cdr3_nt: TGCGCCAGCAGCAGGGCCGGGACTAGCCTTCAGAATGAGCAGTTCTTC
j_call: TRBJ1-1; clone_size: .; d_call: TRBD1; cdr3_length: 13; v_call: TRBV28; cdr3_aa: CASSTGQGLDPFF; cdr3_nt: TGTGCCAGCAGTACCGGACAGGGGTTGGATCCTTTCTTT
j_call: TRBJ2-3; clone_size: .; d_call: .; cdr3_length: 14; v_call: TRBV28; cdr3_aa: CASSLLGETDTQYF; cdr3_nt: TGTGCCAGCAGTTTATTGGGGGAGACAGATACGCAGTATTTT
j_call: TRBJ2-7; clone_size: .; d_call: TRBD2; cdr3_length: 15; v_call: TRBV6-5; cdr3_aa: CASRHRAGGPYEQYF; cdr3_nt: TGTGCCAGCAGACACCGAGCGGGAGGGCCCTACGAGCAGTACTTC
j_call: TRBJ2-3; clone_size: once; d_call: TRBD2; cdr3_length: 15; v_call: TRBV7-9; cdr3_aa: CASSLGLAGRDTQYF; cdr3_nt: TGTGCCAGCAGCTTGGGTCTAGCGGGACGCGATACGCAGTATTTT